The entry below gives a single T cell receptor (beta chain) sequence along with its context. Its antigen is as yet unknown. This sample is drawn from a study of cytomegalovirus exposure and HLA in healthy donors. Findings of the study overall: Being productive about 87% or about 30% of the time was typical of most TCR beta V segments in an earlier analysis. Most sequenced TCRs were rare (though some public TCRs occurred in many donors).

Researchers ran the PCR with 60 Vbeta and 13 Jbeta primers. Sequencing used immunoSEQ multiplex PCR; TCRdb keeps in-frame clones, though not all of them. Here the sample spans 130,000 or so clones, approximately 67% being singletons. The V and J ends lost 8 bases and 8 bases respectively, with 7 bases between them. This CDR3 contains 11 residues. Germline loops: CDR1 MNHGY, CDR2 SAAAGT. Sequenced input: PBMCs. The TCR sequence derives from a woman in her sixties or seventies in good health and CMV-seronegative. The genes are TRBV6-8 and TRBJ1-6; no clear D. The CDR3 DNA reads TGTGCCAGCGCTCGGGATTCACCCCTCCACTTT. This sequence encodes CASARDSPLHF.